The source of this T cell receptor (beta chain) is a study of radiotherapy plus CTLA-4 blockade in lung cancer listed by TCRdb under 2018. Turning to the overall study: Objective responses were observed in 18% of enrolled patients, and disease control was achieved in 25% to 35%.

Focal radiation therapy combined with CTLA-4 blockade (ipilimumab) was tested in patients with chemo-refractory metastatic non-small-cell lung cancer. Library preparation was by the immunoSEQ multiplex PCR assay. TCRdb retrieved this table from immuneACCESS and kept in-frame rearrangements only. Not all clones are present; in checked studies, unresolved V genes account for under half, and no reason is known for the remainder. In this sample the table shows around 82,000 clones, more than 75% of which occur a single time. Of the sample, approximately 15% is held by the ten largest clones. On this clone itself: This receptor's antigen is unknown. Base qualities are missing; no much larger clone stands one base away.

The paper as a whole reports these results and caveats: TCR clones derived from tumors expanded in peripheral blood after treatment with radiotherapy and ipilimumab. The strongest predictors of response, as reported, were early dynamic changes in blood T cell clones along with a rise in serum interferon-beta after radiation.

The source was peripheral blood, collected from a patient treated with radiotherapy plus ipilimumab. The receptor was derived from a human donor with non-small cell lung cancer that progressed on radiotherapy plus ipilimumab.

The base sequence is TGTGCCACCAGACAACCGAACCTAAACACTGAAGCTTTCTTT. Translated, this gives CATRQPNLNTEAFF. The sequence is built from TRBV6-5 and TRBJ1-1; too little of a D gene remains to name it. According to the germline V gene, CDR1 reads MNHEY and CDR2 reads SVGAGI. There are 14 amino acids in the CDR3, from cysteine to phenylalanine inclusive. The entry retains the CDR3 DNA only, 42 bases that are in frame from base 1. V loses 10 bases of germline sequence and J loses 2 bases, and the interval between the two ends is 17 bases.